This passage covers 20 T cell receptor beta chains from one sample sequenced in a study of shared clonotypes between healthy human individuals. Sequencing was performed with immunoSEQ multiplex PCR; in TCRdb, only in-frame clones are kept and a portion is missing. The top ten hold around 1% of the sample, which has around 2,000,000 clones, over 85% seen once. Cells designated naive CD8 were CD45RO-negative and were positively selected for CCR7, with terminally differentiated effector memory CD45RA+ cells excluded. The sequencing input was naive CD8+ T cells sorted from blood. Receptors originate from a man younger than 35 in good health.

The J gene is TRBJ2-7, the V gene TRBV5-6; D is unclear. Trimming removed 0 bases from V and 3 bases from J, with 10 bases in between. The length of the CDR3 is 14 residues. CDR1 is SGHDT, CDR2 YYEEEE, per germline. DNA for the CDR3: TGTGCCAGCAGCTTGGGACAACCGATCTACGAGCAGTACTTC. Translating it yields CASSLGQPIYEQYF.

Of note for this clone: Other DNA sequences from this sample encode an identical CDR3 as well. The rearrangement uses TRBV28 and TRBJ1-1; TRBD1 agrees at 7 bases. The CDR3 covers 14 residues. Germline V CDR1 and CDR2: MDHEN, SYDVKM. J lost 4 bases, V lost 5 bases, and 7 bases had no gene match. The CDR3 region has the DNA TGTGCCAGCAGTCTGACAGGGATTGGCACTGAAGCTTTCTTT. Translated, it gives CASSLTGIGTEAFF.

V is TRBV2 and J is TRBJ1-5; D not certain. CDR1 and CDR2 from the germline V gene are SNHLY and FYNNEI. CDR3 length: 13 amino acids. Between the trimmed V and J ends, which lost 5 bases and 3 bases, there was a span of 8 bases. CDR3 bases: TGTGCCAGCAGTTGGCACAACAATCAGCCCCAGCATTTT. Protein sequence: CASSWHNNQPQHF.

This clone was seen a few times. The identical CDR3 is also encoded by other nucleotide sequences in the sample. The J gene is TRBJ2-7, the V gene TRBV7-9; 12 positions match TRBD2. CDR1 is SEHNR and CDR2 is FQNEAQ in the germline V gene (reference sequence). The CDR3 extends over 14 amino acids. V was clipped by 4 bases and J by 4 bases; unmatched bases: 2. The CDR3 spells CASSSGTSGYEQYF. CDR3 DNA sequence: TGTGCCAGCAGCTCCGGGACTAGCGGGTACGAGCAGTACTTC.

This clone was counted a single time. The chain's CDR3 is CASSYTAGSSYEQYF. The CDR3 nucleotides read TGTGCCAGCAGTTACACGGCAGGGAGCTCCTACGAGCAGTACTTC. The rearrangement joins TRBV6-5 to TRBJ2-7, with D possibly called TRBD1 or TRBD2 (5 bases each). From germline, CDR1 is MNHEY and CDR2 SVGAGI. Between the trimmed V and J ends, which lost 2 bases and 0 bases, there was a span of 11 bases. CDR3 size: 15 residues.

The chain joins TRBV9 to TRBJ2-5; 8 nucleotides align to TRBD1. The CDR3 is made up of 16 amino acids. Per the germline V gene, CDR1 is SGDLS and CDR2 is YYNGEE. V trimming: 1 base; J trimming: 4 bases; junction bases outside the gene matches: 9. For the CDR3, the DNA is TGTGCCAGCAGCGTATACCCCAGGGGGCCTGCAGAGACCCAGTACTTC. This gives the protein CASSVYPRGPAETQYF.

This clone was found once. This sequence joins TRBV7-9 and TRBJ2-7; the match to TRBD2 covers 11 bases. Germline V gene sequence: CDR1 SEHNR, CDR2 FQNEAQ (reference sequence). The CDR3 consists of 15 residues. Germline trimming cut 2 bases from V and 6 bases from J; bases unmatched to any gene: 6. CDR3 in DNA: TGTGCCAGCAGCTTACTAGCGGGGGGTTTTCCCGAGCAGTACTTC. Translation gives CASSLLAGGFPEQYF.

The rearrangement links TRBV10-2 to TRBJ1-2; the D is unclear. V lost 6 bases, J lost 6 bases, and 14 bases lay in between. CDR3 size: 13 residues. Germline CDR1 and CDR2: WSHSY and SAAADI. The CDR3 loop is CASRLDPQDGYTF. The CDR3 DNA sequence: TGCGCCAGCAGACTGGATCCCCAGGATGGCTACACCTTC.

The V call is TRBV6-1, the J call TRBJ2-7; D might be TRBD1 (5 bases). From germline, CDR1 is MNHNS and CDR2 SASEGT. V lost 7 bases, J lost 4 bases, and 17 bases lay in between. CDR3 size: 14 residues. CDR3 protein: CASTIPGYLYEQYF. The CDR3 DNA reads TGTGCCAGCACAATACCAGGGTACTTATACGAGCAGTACTTC.

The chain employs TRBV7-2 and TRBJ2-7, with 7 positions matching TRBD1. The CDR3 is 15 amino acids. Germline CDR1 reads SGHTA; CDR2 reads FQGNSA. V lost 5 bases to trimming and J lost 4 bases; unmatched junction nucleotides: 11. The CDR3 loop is CASSHGQEIVYEQYF. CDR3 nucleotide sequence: TGTGCCAGCAGCCATGGACAGGAGATAGTTTACGAGCAGTACTTC.

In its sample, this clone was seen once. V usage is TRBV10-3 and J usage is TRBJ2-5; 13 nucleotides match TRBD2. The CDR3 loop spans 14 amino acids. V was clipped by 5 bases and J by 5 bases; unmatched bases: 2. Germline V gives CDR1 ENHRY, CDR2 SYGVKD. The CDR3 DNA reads TGTGCCATCAGTCGACTAGCGGGGGGTGAGACCCAGTACTTC. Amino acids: CAISRLAGGETQYF.

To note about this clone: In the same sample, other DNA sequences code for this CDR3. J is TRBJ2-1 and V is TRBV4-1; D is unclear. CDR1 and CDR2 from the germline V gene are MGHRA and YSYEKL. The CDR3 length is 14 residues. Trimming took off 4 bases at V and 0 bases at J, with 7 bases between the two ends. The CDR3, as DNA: TGCGCCAGCAGCCCAGCGAGCTCCTACAATGAGCAGTTCTTC. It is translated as CASSPASSYNEQFF.

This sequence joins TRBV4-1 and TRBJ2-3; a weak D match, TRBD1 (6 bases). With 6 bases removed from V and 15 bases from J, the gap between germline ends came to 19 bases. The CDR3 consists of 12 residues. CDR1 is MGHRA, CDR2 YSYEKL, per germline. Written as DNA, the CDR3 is TGCGCCAGCAGTCCCGACAGGCGGACCTACTATTTT. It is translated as CASSPDRRTYYF.

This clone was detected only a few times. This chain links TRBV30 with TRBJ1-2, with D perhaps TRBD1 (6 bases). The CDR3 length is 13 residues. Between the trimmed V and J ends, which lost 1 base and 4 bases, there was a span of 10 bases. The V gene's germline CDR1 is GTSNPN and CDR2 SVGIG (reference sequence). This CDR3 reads CAWSGGPFYGYTF. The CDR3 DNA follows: TGTGCCTGGAGTGGGGGGCCTTTCTATGGCTACACCTTC. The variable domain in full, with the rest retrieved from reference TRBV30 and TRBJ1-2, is SQTIHQWPATLVQPVGSPLSLECTVEGTSNPNLYWYRQAAGRGLQLLFYSVGIGQISSEVPQNLSASRPQDRQFILSSKKLLLSDSGFYLCAWSGGPFYGYTFGSGTRLTVV.

CDR3 amino acids: CASSDLSTEAFF. In DNA, the CDR3 is TGTGCCAGCAGTGATTTGAGCACTGAAGCTTTCTTT. The rearrangement uses TRBV25-1 and TRBJ1-1; unclear D gene. The V and J ends lost 3 bases and 4 bases respectively, with 6 bases between them. This CDR3 region has 12 residues. CDR1 is MGHDK, CDR2 SYGVNS, per germline.

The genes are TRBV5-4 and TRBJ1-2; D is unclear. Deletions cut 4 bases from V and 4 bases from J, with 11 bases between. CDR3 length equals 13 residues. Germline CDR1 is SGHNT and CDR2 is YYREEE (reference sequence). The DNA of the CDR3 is TGTGCCAGCAGCCCCGATCTGGGCTATGGCTACACCTTC. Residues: CASSPDLGYGYTF.

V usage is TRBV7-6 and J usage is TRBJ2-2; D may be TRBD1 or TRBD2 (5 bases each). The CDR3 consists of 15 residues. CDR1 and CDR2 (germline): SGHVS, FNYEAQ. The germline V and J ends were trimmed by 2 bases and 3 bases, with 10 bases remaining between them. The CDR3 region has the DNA TGTGCCAGCAGCTTACCCGGGACCGACACCGGGGAGCTGTTTTTT. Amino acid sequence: CASSLPGTDTGELFF.

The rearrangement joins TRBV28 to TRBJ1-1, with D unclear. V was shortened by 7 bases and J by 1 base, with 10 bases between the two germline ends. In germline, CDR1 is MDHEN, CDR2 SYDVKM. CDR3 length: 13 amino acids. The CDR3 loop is CASKSGWNTEAFF. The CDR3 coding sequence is TGTGCCAGCAAATCCGGGTGGAACACTGAAGCTTTCTTT.

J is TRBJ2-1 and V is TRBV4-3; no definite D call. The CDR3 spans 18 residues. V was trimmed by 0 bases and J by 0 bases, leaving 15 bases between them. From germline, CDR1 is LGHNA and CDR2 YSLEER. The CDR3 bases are TGCGCCAGCAGCCAAGACCCCATCCCTAATACCTCCTACAATGAGCAGTTCTTC. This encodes CASSQDPIPNTSYNEQFF.

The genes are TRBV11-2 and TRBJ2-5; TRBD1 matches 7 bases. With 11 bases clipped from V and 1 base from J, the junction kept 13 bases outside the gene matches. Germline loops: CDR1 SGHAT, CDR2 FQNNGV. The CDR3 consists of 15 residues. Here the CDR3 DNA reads TGTGCCGGCCAACGCACGACAGGGCCCCAAGAGACCCAGTACTTC. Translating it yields CAGQRTTGPQETQYF.